These 10 T cell receptor beta chains originate from one sample sequenced in a study of blood T cells in healthy people across ages. The authors ran a second PCR of about 7 to 12 cycles using a sample-barcoded 5' primer and a J-beta primer mix. TCRdb reprocessed the 5' RACE reads via MiXCR and lists one record per CDR3 protein. The table has 1.5 million to 2 million distinct CDR3 sequences, 28% seen once; the top ten hold roughly 8%. Material: blood. These receptors came from a woman between 25 and 40 years old in good health.

Worth noting for this clonotype: The junction differs from germline at one of its ends, possibly a read error. V gene TRBV20-1 combines with J gene TRBJ2-5, with D perhaps matching TRBD2 (5 bases). The better agreement between TRBJ2-7 and the DNA end casts doubt on the J call. The CDR3 spans 11 residues. Germline CDR1 and CDR2: DFQATT and SNEGSKA (reference sequence). CDR3 region: CRARFEGEQYF. CDR3 DNA sequence: TGCAGGGCTAGATTTGAGGGCGAGCAGTACTTC.

In its sample, this clonotype was seen a few times. The chain joins TRBV12-3 or TRBV12-4 to TRBJ2-7; D call uncertain. V was trimmed by 2 bases and J by 9 bases, leaving 23 bases between them. The CDR3 loop spans 16 amino acids. This CDR3 reads CASSLSRLLAYEWQYF. CDR3 coding DNA: TGTGCCAGCAGTTTATCACGGTTATTGGCTTACGAGTGGCAGTACTTC.

This clonotype came up a few times. This chain connects TRBV16 to TRBJ2-3; possibly TRBD1 for D (5 bases). The CDR3 length is 16 residues. V lost 0 bases and J 0 bases, leaving 10 bases between the germline ends. CDR1 is KGHSY, CDR2 FQNENV, per germline. The CDR3 loop is CASSQSAQASTDTQYF. CDR3 bases: TGTGCCAGCAGCCAATCAGCACAGGCCAGCACAGATACGCAGTATTTT.

This clonotype was counted a few times. The rearrangement links TRBV5-1 to TRBJ2-1; 14 nucleotides match TRBD2. This CDR3 is 14 amino acids long. V shed 4 bases, J shed 12 bases, and the junction held 6 bases outside the gene matches. Germline V gene data show CDR1 as SGHRS and CDR2 as YFSETQ. CDR3 protein: CASSPGTSGSWQFF. CDR3 in DNA: TGCGCCAGCAGCCCCGGGACTAGCGGGAGTTGGCAGTTCTTC.

This clonotype was seen at least ten times. This rearrangement joins TRBV20-1 to TRBJ1-6, with 7 nucleotides matching TRBD1. The junction had 14 bases not matched to a gene; V was cut back by 3 bases and J by 9 bases. The CDR3 has 16 residues. CDR1 and CDR2 from the germline V gene are DFQATT and SNEGSKA (reference sequence). The CDR3 spells CSARGEQGSVGSPLHF. CDR3 bases: TGCAGTGCTAGGGGCGAACAGGGGAGTGTAGGTTCACCCCTCCACTTT.

Note on this clonotype: A much larger clone differs from this one at a single base, so this may be a read error. The V gene is TRBV7-2, the J gene TRBJ2-5; no clear D. The assigned J gene may be wrong: the sequence end matches TRBJ2-7 better. The germline V gene has CDR1 SGHTA and CDR2 FQGNSA. This CDR3 spans 15 amino acids. Here the CDR3 DNA reads TGTGCCAGCAGCTTATCCTCCCAAGCGAATTACGAGCAGTACTTC. Translated: CASSLSSQANYEQYF.

V and J are TRBV2 and TRBJ2-2; D may be TRBD2 (5 bases). Germline CDR1 is SNHLY and CDR2 is FYNNEI. The CDR3 totals 15 residues. V lost 3 bases, J lost 4 bases, and 12 bases lay in between. Here the CDR3 reads CASSDERAGTGELFF. The CDR3, as DNA: TGTGCCAGCAGTGATGAAAGGGCGGGCACCGGGGAGCTGTTTTTT. Full variable domain (rest looked up from reference TRBV2 and TRBJ2-2): EPEVTQTPSHQVTQMGQEVILRCVPISNHLYFYWYRQILGQKVEFLVSFYNNEISEKSEIFDDQFSVERPDGSNFTLKIRSTKLEDSAMYFCASSDERAGTGELFFGEGSRLTVL.

This rearrangement joins TRBV29-1 to TRBJ2-1; TRBD2 matches at 8 bases. The better agreement between TRBJ2-7 and the DNA end casts doubt on the J call. The CDR3 sequence is 14 residues long. CDR1 is SQVTM and CDR2 is ANQGSEA in the germline V gene. The CDR3 nucleotides read TGCAGCGCTGAGGTAGCGGGATACTACAATGAGCAGTACTTC. It is translated as CSAEVAGYYNEQYF.

This clonotype was detected many times. The genes are TRBV7-6 and TRBJ1-2; D is ambiguous. The CDR3 has 14 amino acids. Germline CDR1 is SGHVS and CDR2 is FNYEAQ. The ends were cut back, 5 bases at V and 4 bases at J, with 14 bases in the middle. The CDR3 DNA reads as TGTGCCAGCAGCCCTAGCACACTTCGCTATGGCTACACCTTC. It is translated as CASSPSTLRYGYTF. The whole variable domain, remainder taken from reference TRBV7-6 and TRBJ1-2, is GAGVSQSPRYKVTKRGQDVALRCDPISGHVSLYWYRQALGQGPEFLTYFNYEAQQDKSGLPNDRFSAERPEGSISTLTIQRTEQRDSAMYRCASSPSTLRYGYTFGSGTRLTVV.

This clonotype was found a few times. The chain recombines TRBV19 with TRBJ2-3, with 9 bases lining up with TRBD2. CDR3 length: 19 amino acids. Germline loops: CDR1 LNHDA, CDR2 SQIVND (reference sequence). V lost 4 bases and J lost 1; bases outside the gene matches: 15. CDR3 in DNA: TGTGCCAGTAGTACTGTTGGCGGGGGGGCAGCTTACGGCACAGATACGCAGTATTTT. It specifies CASSTVGGGAAYGTDTQYF.